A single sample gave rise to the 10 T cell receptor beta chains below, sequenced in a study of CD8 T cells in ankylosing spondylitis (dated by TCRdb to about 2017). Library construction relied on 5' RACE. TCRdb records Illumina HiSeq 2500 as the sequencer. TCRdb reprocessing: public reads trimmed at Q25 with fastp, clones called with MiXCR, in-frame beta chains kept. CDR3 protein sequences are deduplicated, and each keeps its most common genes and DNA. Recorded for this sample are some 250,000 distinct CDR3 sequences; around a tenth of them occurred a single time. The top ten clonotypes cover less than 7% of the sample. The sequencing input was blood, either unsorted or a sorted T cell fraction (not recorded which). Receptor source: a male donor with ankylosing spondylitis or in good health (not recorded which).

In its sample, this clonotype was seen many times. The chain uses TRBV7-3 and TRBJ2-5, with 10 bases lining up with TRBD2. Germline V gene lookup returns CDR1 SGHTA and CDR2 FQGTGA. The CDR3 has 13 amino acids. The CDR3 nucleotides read TGTGCGAGCGGGGGGGGTCAGGGAGAGACCCAGTACTTC. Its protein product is CASGGGQGETQYF.

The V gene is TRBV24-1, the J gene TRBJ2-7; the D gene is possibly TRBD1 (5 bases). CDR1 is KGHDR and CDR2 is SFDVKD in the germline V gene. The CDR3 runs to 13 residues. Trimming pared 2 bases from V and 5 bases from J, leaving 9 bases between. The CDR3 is CATSDSIGDEQYF. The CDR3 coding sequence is TGTGCCACCAGTGATTCTATAGGGGACGAGCAGTACTTC.

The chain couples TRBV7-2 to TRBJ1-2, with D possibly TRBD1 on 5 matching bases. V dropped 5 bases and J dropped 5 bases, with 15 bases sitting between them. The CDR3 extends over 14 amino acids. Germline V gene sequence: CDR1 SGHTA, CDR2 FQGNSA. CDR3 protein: CASSNLVQGYGYTF. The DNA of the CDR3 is TGTGCCAGCAGCAATCTCGTTCAGGGATATGGCTACACCTTC.

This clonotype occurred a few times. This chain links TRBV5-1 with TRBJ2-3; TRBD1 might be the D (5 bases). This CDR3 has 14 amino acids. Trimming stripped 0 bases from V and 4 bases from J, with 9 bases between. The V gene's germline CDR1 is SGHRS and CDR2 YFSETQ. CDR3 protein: CASSLGTPSDTQYF. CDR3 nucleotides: TGCGCCAGCAGCTTGGGGACACCTTCAGATACGCAGTATTTT.

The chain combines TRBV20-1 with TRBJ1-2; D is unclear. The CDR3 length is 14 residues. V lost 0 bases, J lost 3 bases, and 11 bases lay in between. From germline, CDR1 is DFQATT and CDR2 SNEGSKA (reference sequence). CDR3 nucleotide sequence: TGCAGTGCTAGAGACTCCGGGTCCTACTATGGCTACACCTTC. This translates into CSARDSGSYYGYTF.

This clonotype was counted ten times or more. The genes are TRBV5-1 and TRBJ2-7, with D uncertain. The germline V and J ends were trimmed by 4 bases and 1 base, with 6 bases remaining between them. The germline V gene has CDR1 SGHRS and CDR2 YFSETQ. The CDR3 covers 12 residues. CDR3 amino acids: CASSDGSYEQYF. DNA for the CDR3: TGCGCCAGCAGCGACGGTTCCTACGAGCAGTACTTC.

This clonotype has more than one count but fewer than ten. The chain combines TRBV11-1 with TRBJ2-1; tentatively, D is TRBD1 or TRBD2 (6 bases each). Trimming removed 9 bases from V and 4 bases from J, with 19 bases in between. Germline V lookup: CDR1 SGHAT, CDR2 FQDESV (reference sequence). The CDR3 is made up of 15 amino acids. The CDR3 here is CARGAVGGLYNEQFF. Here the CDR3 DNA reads TGTGCCAGGGGGGCCGTGGGAGGTTTGTACAATGAGCAGTTCTTC.

CDR3 sequence: CASSWDQNTGELFF. The CDR3 coding sequence is TGCGCCAGCAGTTGGGACCAGAACACCGGGGAGCTGTTTTTT. The V call is TRBV5-1, the J call TRBJ2-2; either TRBD1 or TRBD2 may fit D (5 bases each). Germline V gene sequence: CDR1 SGHRS, CDR2 YFSETQ. With 5 bases removed from V and 1 base from J, the gap between germline ends came to 9 bases. The CDR3 sequence is 14 residues long.

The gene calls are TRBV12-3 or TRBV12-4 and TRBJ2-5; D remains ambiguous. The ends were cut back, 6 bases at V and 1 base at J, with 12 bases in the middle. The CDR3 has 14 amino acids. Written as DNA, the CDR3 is TGTGCCAGCAGCCCCGGCAGGTTCCAAGAGACCCAGTACTTC. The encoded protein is CASSPGRFQETQYF.

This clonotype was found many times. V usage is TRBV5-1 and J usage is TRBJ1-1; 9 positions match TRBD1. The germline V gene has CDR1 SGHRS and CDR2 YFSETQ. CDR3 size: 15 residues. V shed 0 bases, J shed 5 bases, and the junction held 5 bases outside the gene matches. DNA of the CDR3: TGCGCCAGCAGCTTGGAGGGACAGGGAGTTACTGAAGCTTTCTTT. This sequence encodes CASSLEGQGVTEAFF.